This T cell receptor beta chain was identified in a study of T cells in Graves' hyperthyroidism and ophthalmopathy. This clonotype was found many times. What it binds is unknown. Overall study results and limits: Most thyroid clonotypes that were expanded above 0.001 also turned up in blood. Onset of ophthalmopathy came a median roughly 6.5 months after the model predicted it.

Amplification targeted TCR beta CDR3 regions from RNA transcripts. HTBI primers drove first-round RT-PCR of the TCR CDR3. TCRdb passed the multiplex PCR reads through MiXCR, listing each CDR3 protein once. This sample carries some 740,000 distinct CDR3 sequences, 13% to 15% of them seen once, and the ten largest clones take roughly 10%. Trimming removed 3 bases from V and 1 base from J, with 10 bases in between. The CDR3 has 13 residues. The germline V gene has CDR1 DFQATT and CDR2 SNEGSKA (reference sequence). This clonotype originated in a woman younger than 35 with Graves' hyperthyroidism. This chain links TRBV20-1 with TRBJ2-7, with unresolved D. Sequenced material: blood. CDR3 nucleotides: TGCAGTGCTAGGAGGACGCGATCCTACGAGCAGTACTTC. Translated, it gives CSARRTRSYEQYF.